The next 22 T cell receptor beta chains were all read from a single sample in a study of technical replicates of blood from several donors. Assay: immunoSEQ multiplex PCR; the TCRdb copy retains only in-frame clones and omits some. The sample contains approximately 70,000 clones, more than 90% of which appear only once. Source material: T cells isolated from PBMCs. These TCRs come from a human donor in good health.

V gene TRBV6-6 combines with J gene TRBJ1-2; weak D call: TRBD1 (6 bases). Trimming stripped 4 bases from V and 8 bases from J, with 11 bases between. The CDR3 has 12 amino acids. Germline assignment: CDR1 MNHNY and CDR2 SVGAGI (reference sequence). The DNA of the CDR3 is TGTGCCAGCAGTTCCTCAGGGGAAGGCTACACCTTC. Protein sequence: CASSSSGEGYTF.

The rearrangement links TRBV28 to TRBJ1-2, with no clear D. Per germline, CDR1 MDHEN and CDR2 SYDVKM. This CDR3 comprises 14 residues. V lost 6 bases and J 8 bases, leaving 19 bases between the germline ends. The CDR3 sequence is CASSYNQDSGGYTF. The CDR3, as DNA: TGTGCCAGCAGCTACAACCAGGATTCGGGAGGCTACACCTTC.

The genes are TRBV29-1 and TRBJ1-1; TRBD1 aligns across 8 bases. Trimming at V came to 5 bases and at J to 3 bases, leaving 5 bases not matched to a gene. This CDR3 has 13 residues. The germline gives CDR1 SQVTM, CDR2 ANQGSEA. The CDR3 region is CSVWTGLDTEAFF. CDR3 DNA: TGCAGCGTTTGGACAGGGCTGGACACTGAAGCTTTCTTT.

CDR3 nucleotides: TGTGCCAGCACCCCGCGTGGAGCTAGCACAGATACGCAGTATTTT. It specifies CASTPRGASTDTQYF. The chain uses TRBV7-2 and TRBJ2-3; D gene unclear. Germline loops: CDR1 SGHTA, CDR2 FQGNSA. CDR3 length: 15 residues. Trimming pared 7 bases from V and 0 bases from J, leaving 14 bases between.

The rearrangement uses TRBV6-1 and TRBJ2-3; TRBD1 agrees at 8 bases. Germline CDR1 MNHNS, CDR2 SASEGT. The J segment lost 6 bases and the V segment lost 4 bases, leaving 6 bases of the junction unmatched. The CDR3 is made up of 14 amino acids. CDR3 DNA: TGTGCCAGCAGTGTTTCAGGGGGCGGTGATACGCAGTATTTT. This translates into CASSVSGGGDTQYF.

The chain recombines TRBV5-5 with TRBJ1-1; 8 nucleotides align to TRBD1. J lost 3 bases, V lost 2 bases, and 3 bases had no gene match. Germline V gene sequence: CDR1 SGHKS, CDR2 YYEKEE (reference sequence). The CDR3 loop spans 14 amino acids. This chain's CDR3 is CASSLTGGYTEAFF. The CDR3 region has the DNA TGTGCCAGCAGCTTAACAGGGGGTTACACTGAAGCTTTCTTT.

The gene calls are TRBV5-1 and TRBJ1-1; possible D gene TRBD1, 5 bases. Germline lookup yields CDR1 SGHRS and CDR2 YFSETQ. The length of the CDR3 is 14 residues. V shed 0 bases and J shed 4 bases, with 10 bases lying between them. CDR3 DNA: TGCGCCAGCAGCTTGGCCTATCAGGGCACTGAAGCTTTCTTT. Translating it yields CASSLAYQGTEAFF.

The J gene is TRBJ2-7, the V gene TRBV9; 12 bases are shared with TRBD1. Germline CDR1 SGDLS, CDR2 YYNGEE. This CDR3 region has 16 residues. The junction had 5 bases not matched to a gene; V was cut back by 0 bases and J by 4 bases. CDR3 amino acids: CASSVGEGQGAYEQYF. CDR3 in DNA: TGTGCCAGCAGCGTAGGAGAGGGACAGGGGGCTTACGAGCAGTACTTC.

This chain uses TRBV5-6 with TRBJ2-7; perhaps TRBD2 as D (5 bases). The CDR3 covers 15 residues. V was cut by 1 base and J by 3 bases, with 14 bases left in between. CDR1 is SGHDT and CDR2 is YYEEEE in the germline V gene. CDR3 sequence reads: CASSLIEEGGYEQYF. The CDR3 nucleotides are TGTGCCAGCAGCTTGATAGAAGAGGGTGGCTACGAGCAGTACTTC. Full variable domain (remainder filled in from reference TRBV5-6 and TRBJ2-7): DAGVTQSPTHLIKTRGQQVTLRCSPKSGHDTVSWYQQALGQGPQFIFQYYEEEERQRGNFPDRFSGHQFPNYSSELNVNALLLGDSALYLCASSLIEEGGYEQYFGPGTRLTVT.

This clone appeared a few times. V usage is TRBV4-1 and J usage is TRBJ2-2; no clear D. Germline V gene lookup returns CDR1 MGHRA and CDR2 YSYEKL. Trimming took off 1 base at V and 7 bases at J, with 7 bases between the two ends. This CDR3 contains 13 residues. CDR3 loop: CASSQVESGELFF. The CDR3 nucleotides read TGCGCCAGCAGCCAAGTAGAAAGCGGGGAGCTGTTTTTT.

The V call is TRBV7-2, the J call TRBJ2-5, with TRBD2 matching over 11 bases. From germline, CDR1 is SGHTA and CDR2 FQGNSA. The trim removed 5 bases at V and 3 bases at J, leaving 5 bases unmatched. The length of the CDR3 is 15 residues. This CDR3 is CASSPRLAGKETQYF. As DNA, the CDR3 is TGTGCCAGCAGCCCGCGACTAGCGGGGAAAGAGACCCAGTACTTC.

The chain is built from TRBV29-1 and TRBJ2-7, with D possibly TRBD1 on 5 matching bases. Trimming stripped 7 bases from V and 0 bases from J, with 13 bases between. This CDR3 comprises 13 residues. In germline, CDR1 is SQVTM, CDR2 ANQGSEA. The CDR3 nucleotides read TGCAGCGCTGTAGAGGACAACTCCTACGAGCAGTACTTC. Translating it yields CSAVEDNSYEQYF.

The chain uses TRBV19 and TRBJ1-4; the match to TRBD1 covers 8 bases. The CDR3 has 14 residues. V trimming: 3 bases; J trimming: 7 bases; junction bases outside the gene matches: 4. Germline values: CDR1 LNHDA, CDR2 SQIVND (reference sequence). The CDR3 region is CASSMDRAAEKLFF. The CDR3 DNA follows: TGTGCCAGTAGTATGGACAGGGCGGCTGAAAAACTGTTTTTT.

V usage is TRBV5-4 and J usage is TRBJ2-7; 10 bases agree with TRBD2. The CDR3 consists of 15 residues. Germline CDR1 reads SGHNT; CDR2 reads YYREEE (reference sequence). After removal of 4 bases from V and 4 bases from J, the junction contained 8 bases not matched to a gene. CDR3 residues: CASSGPPSGSYEQYF. In DNA, the CDR3 is TGTGCCAGCAGCGGGCCTCCTAGCGGGAGTTACGAGCAGTACTTC.

This clone was recorded only once. The chain couples TRBV9 to TRBJ1-2; perhaps TRBD1 as D (6 bases). This CDR3 is built from 13 residues. V was cut by 4 bases and J by 8 bases, with 15 bases left in between. Per the germline V gene, CDR1 is SGDLS and CDR2 is YYNGEE. The CDR3 reads CASSLSGAQGYTF. In DNA form, the CDR3 reads TGTGCCAGCAGCCTCTCAGGGGCGCAAGGCTACACCTTC.

The rearrangement uses TRBV2 and TRBJ1-5; 9 bases are shared with TRBD1. V lost 6 bases to trimming and J lost 7 bases; unmatched junction nucleotides: 10. Per germline, CDR1 SNHLY and CDR2 FYNNEI. The CDR3 covers 15 residues. CDR3 protein: CASRLYGTGYQPQHF. The CDR3 DNA is TGTGCCAGCAGATTATACGGGACAGGGTACCAGCCCCAGCATTTT.

The V and J genes are TRBV2 and TRBJ1-2; D unclear. Trimming removed 10 bases at V and 4 bases at J, with 22 bases between. From germline, CDR1 is SNHLY and CDR2 FYNNEI. The CDR3 is 15 amino acids. The CDR3 DNA sequence: TGTGCCACACAGCACCGAGACCTCGTACCCTATGGCTACACCTTC. It encodes CATQHRDLVPYGYTF.

The chain is built from TRBV19 and TRBJ1-5; D call uncertain. The ends were cut back, 6 bases at V and 5 bases at J, with 11 bases in the middle. CDR3 length: 13 amino acids. The germline gives CDR1 LNHDA, CDR2 SQIVND (reference sequence). In DNA form, the CDR3 reads TGTGCCAGTAGAGCCTCTACGGATCAGCCCCAGCATTTT. It encodes CASRASTDQPQHF.

V is TRBV14 and J is TRBJ2-7; TRBD1 is a possible D gene (5 bases). This CDR3 is built from 14 residues. V was clipped by 2 bases and J by 4 bases, with 12 bases between them. In germline, CDR1 is SGHDN, CDR2 FVKESK. CDR3 loop: CASSQPIQGYEQYF. DNA for the CDR3: TGTGCCAGCAGCCAACCTATCCAGGGATACGAGCAGTACTTC.

The chain uses TRBV19 and TRBJ2-7; TRBD2 matches 8 bases. Germline values: CDR1 LNHDA, CDR2 SQIVND (reference sequence). Trimming cost V 3 bases and J 0 bases; bases outside gene matches: 7. The CDR3 totals 16 residues. The CDR3 region is CASSISGGRFSYEQYF. CDR3 DNA sequence: TGTGCCAGTAGTATCTCGGGCGGGAGGTTCTCCTACGAGCAGTACTTC.

The V call is TRBV30, the J call TRBJ2-2, with 9 bases identical to TRBD2. From germline, CDR1 is GTSNPN and CDR2 SVGIG (reference sequence). CDR3 length: 15 amino acids. V was pared by 5 bases and J by 5 bases, with 9 bases of the junction left unmatched. The CDR3: CAWSAGGVGTGELFF. CDR3 in DNA: TGTGCCTGGTCGGCGGGAGGGGTTGGTACCGGGGAGCTGTTTTTT.

The chain employs TRBV7-8 and TRBJ2-5, with D tentatively TRBD1 (5 bases). The CDR3 length is 13 residues. The ends were cut back, 1 base at V and 5 bases at J, with 8 bases in the middle. From germline, CDR1 is SGHVS and CDR2 FQNEAQ. The CDR3 DNA reads as TGTGCCAGCAGCTTAGGCAGGGTGGAGACCCAGTACTTC. Amino acid sequence: CASSLGRVETQYF.